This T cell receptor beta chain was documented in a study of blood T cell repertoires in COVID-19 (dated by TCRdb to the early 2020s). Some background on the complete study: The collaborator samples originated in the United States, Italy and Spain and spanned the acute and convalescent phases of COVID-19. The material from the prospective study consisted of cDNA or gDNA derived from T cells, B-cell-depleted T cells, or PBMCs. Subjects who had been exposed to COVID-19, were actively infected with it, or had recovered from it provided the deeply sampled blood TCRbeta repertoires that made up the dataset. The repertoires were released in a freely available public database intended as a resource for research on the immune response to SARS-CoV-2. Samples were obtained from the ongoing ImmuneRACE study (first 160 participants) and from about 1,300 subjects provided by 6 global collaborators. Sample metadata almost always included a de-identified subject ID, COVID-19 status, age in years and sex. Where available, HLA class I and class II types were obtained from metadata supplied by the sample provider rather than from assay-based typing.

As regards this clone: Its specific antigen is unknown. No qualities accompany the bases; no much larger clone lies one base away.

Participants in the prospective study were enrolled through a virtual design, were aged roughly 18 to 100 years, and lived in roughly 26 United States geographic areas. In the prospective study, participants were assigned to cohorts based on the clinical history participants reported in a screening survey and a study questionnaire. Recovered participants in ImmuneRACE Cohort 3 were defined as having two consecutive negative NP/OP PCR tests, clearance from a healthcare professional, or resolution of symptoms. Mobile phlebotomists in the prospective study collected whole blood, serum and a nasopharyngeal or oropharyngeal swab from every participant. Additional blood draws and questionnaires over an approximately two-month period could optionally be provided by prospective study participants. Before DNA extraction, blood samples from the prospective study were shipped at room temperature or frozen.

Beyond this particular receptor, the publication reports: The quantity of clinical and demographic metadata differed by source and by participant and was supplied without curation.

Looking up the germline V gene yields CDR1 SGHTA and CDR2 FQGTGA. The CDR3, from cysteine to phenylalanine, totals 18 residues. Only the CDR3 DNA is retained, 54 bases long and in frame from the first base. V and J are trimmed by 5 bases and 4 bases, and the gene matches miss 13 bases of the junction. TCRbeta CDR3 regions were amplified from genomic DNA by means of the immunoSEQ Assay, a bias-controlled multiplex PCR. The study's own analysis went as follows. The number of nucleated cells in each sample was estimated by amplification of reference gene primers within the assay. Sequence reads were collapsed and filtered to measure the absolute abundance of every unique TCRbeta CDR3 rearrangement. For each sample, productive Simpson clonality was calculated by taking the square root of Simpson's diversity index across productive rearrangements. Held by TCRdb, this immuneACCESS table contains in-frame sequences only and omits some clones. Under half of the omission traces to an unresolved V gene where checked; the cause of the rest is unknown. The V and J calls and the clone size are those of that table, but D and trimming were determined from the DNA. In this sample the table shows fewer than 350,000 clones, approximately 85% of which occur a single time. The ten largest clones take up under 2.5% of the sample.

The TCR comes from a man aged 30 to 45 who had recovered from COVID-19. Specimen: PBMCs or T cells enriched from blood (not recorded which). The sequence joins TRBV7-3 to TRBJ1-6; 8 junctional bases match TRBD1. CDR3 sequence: CASSRTGGEIGYNSPLHF. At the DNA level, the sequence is TGTGCCAGCAGCCGCACAGGGGGAGAGATCGGTTATAATTCACCCCTCCACTTT.